Each of the 4 T cell receptor beta chains below was sequenced from the same sample in a study of T cell changes during pregnancy in multiple sclerosis. Profiled with immunoSEQ multiplex PCR; TCRdb holds only in-frame clones, not every one. The sample has 55,000 to 70,000 clones, 70% to 90% seen once. The sequenced sample was peripheral blood, obtained after pregnancy. These TCRs come from a female donor with multiple sclerosis, enrolled in a pregnancy study.

The chain has TRBV4-3 and TRBJ2-4; the D is unclear. Germline V gives CDR1 LGHNA, CDR2 YSLEER. CDR3 length: 15 amino acids. The germline V and J ends were trimmed by 4 bases and 0 bases, with 10 bases remaining between them. In DNA, the CDR3 is TGCGCCAGCAGCCGGAGAATCTCAGCCAAAAACATTCAGTACTTC. Protein sequence: CASSRRISAKNIQYF.

The chain has TRBV18 and TRBJ2-5; TRBD1 is a possible D gene (7 bases). V dropped 0 bases and J dropped 4 bases, with 15 bases sitting between them. This CDR3 has 16 residues. CDR1 is KGHSH, CDR2 LQKENI, per germline. The CDR3 nucleotides read TGTGCCAGCTCACCACCGCAGGGGGGTTCCCGAGAGACCCAGTACTTC. Its protein product is CASSPPQGGSRETQYF.

This chain links TRBV28 with TRBJ2-3, with 10 bases that match TRBD2. J lost 2 bases, V lost 5 bases, and 7 bases had no gene match. This CDR3 has 16 amino acids. Germline CDR1 MDHEN, CDR2 SYDVKM. DNA for the CDR3: TGTGCCAGCAGTACAACTAGCGGGGTGATCACAGATACGCAGTATTTT. This gives the protein CASSTTSGVITDTQYF. Based on the CDR3 plus reference TRBV28 and TRBJ2-3, the full variable domain is DVKVTQSSRYLVKRTGEKVFLECVQDMDHENMFWYRQDPGLGLRLIYFSYDVKMKEKGDIPEGYSVSREKKERFSLILESASTNQTSMYLCASSTTSGVITDTQYFGPGTRLTVL.

J is TRBJ2-2 and V is TRBV5-1, with D tentatively TRBD1 (6 bases). Trimming pared 7 bases from V and 1 base from J, leaving 11 bases between. CDR1 SGHRS and CDR2 YFSETQ come from the germline V gene. This CDR3 is 14 amino acids long. This CDR3 is CASARQENTGELFF. The CDR3 DNA follows: TGCGCCAGCGCTCGACAGGAGAACACCGGGGAGCTGTTTTTT.